This is a list of T cell receptor beta chains from one sample in a study of T cells expressing NK-cell markers. TCRdb re-called the 5' RACE reads and catalogs CDR3 proteins one per entry, DNA excluded. The sample totals about 300,000 distinct CDR3 sequences; its top ten clones hold around 4%. The material sequenced was blood T cells: a sorted CD56 or NKG2C T cell subset, CD4+ or CD8+ T cells, or bulk PBMC T cells (not recorded which). The receptors shown here come from a woman aged 18 to 69 in good health. Both conserved end residues are part of each CDR3.

TRBV6-5	TRBJ2-5	CASSYRGGDQETQYF
TRBV20-1	TRBJ2-1	CSARDRGKVAATYNEQFF
TRBV4-1	TRBJ2-3	CASSQRGLADTDTQYF
TRBV5-1	TRBJ1-1	CASSLGGTSNTEAFF
TRBV5-1	TRBJ1-4	CASSNPTGPNEKLFF
TRBV6-2/TRBV6-3	TRBJ2-1	CASSYSSGGPVREQFF
TRBV18	TRBJ2-1	CASSGEKDNEQFF
TRBV11-2	TRBJ2-2	CASNGGASSVTGTGELFF
TRBV4-3	TRBJ1-5	CASSQEAKGAEPQHF
TRBV5-1	TRBJ1-1	CASSPRDATEAFF
TRBV29-1	TRBJ2-1	CSVARGAYNEQFF
TRBV4-2	TRBJ2-3	CASSQDILAGGRLTDTQYF
TRBV12-3/TRBV12-4	TRBJ1-3	CASSLMGFSGNTIYF
TRBV20-1	TRBJ2-3	CSASGLAGRPDTQYF
TRBV27	TRBJ2-1	CACRTSSYNEQFF
TRBV6-5	TRBJ2-3	CASSYTDRVGTDTQYF
TRBV5-1	TRBJ2-7	CASSPRSGGSSYEQYF
TRBV7-2	TRBJ1-3	CASSLETGTGNTIYF
TRBV4-3	TRBJ1-5	CASSQVWQGQPQHF
TRBV18	TRBJ1-1	CASSPGDRDTEAFF
TRBV5-6	TRBJ2-6	CASSLEGRRANVLTF
TRBV28	TRBJ2-5	CASSSYYRDSETQYF
TRBV27	TRBJ2-3	CASNRRPTLAGDADTQYF
TRBV5-5	TRBJ1-2	CASSPDYGNYGYTF
TRBV6-5	TRBJ2-7	CASSYWRPGPYEQYF
TRBV5-4	TRBJ1-2	CASSLGGGLGFGYTF
TRBV5-1	TRBJ1-1	CASSIPGTGNTEAFF
TRBV6-1	TRBJ2-1	CASSQPGQGVNEQFF
TRBV18	TRBJ1-6	CASSPTGRGETNSPLHF
TRBV7-7	TRBJ2-6	CASSPGTAPSSGANVLTF
TRBV5-4	TRBJ2-3	CASSPHYGSTDTQYF
TRBV29-1	TRBJ2-2	CSVEDGGGLTTGELFF
TRBV11-2	TRBJ2-2	CASSLVQAGRLNTGELFF
TRBV4-3	TRBJ2-2	CASSDFGELFF
TRBV5-1	TRBJ2-1	CASSLDGGPLNEQFF
TRBV2	TRBJ1-5	CASSGPGTGGNQPQHF
TRBV30	TRBJ1-5	CAWGTGGSNQPQHF
TRBV10-3	TRBJ1-4	CAISESSYGANEKLFF
TRBV6-5	TRBJ1-3	CASSYSSGGGNTIYF
TRBV28	TRBJ1-2	CASSRTEDYGYTF
TRBV28	TRBJ2-7	CASSALNEQYF
TRBV12-3/TRBV12-4	TRBJ2-2	CASTRVTNTGELFF
TRBV14	TRBJ1-2	CASSQLRTAEGYTF
TRBV18	TRBJ1-3	CASSLDQHSGNTIYF
TRBV27	TRBJ2-5	CASRTYDRRRGETQYF
TRBV7-2	TRBJ2-5	CASSYSGGNQETQYF
TRBV5-1	TRBJ2-1	CASSLGADYNEQFF
TRBV7-2	TRBJ1-5	CASSLVAHSNQPQHF
TRBV11-2	TRBJ2-2	CVTTGEARTGELFF